This entry describes one T cell receptor beta chain. Generated by immunoSEQ multiplex PCR, the TCRdb table keeps only in-frame clones and is missing some. The sample holds under 200,000 clones, 91% seen once. The sample comes from a study of control samples from healthy donors and cancer patients. The sample was blood. This sequence was found in a young woman in good health.

The CDR3 is CASSDRGDEKLFF. The CDR3 DNA reads TGTGCCAGCAGTGACAGGGGCGACGAAAAACTGTTTTTT. The V call is TRBV25-1, the J call TRBJ1-4; perhaps TRBD1 as D (6 bases). The CDR3 runs 13 residues. CDR1 MGHDK and CDR2 SYGVNS come from the germline V gene. V was clipped by 3 bases and J by 8 bases, with 10 bases between them.